This entry lists 31 T cell receptor beta chains sequenced from one sample in a study of cytomegalovirus exposure and HLA in healthy donors. PCR amplification relied on 60 Vbeta primers (plus 13 Jbeta primers). Sequenced by immunoSEQ multiplex PCR; TCRdb stores in-frame clones only, minus some. The data contain more than 90,000 clones, around 75% of them seen just once; the ten biggest clones take up about 0.92%. What was sequenced was PBMCs. The receptors were gathered from a woman aged 25 to 39 in good health and CMV-seronegative.

J is TRBJ2-7 and V is TRBV6-5; D may be TRBD2 (5 bases). Trimming shortened V by 6 bases and J by 1 base, and 13 bases separated the two germline ends. The CDR3 totals 14 residues. Germline V CDR1 and CDR2: MNHEY, SVGAGI. The CDR3 loop is CASSSLSGSYEQYF. DNA for the CDR3: TGTGCCAGCAGCTCCCTTTCGGGGTCCTACGAGCAGTACTTC.

J is TRBJ2-2 and V is TRBV5-1; a possible D gene is TRBD1 (5 bases). In germline, CDR1 is SGHRS, CDR2 YFSETQ. This CDR3 has 15 residues. V lost 3 bases, J lost 5 bases, and 14 bases lay in between. The CDR3 region has the DNA TGCGCCAGCAGCTGGGGCAGGGTTCGGACCGGGGAGCTGTTTTTT. As protein: CASSWGRVRTGELFF.

This chain connects TRBV11-3 to TRBJ2-6; D is ambiguous. V gave up 3 bases and J gave up 0 bases, with 6 bases separating them. CDR3 length: 15 amino acids. Germline-derived CDR1 and CDR2 are SGHNT and YENEEA. CDR3 sequence: CASSFSSSGANVLTF. The CDR3 bases are TGTGCCAGCAGCTTCTCCAGCTCTGGGGCCAACGTCCTGACTTTC. Full variable domain (missing parts from reference TRBV11-3 and TRBJ2-6): EAGVVQSPRYKIIEKKQPVAFWCNPISGHNTLYWYLQNLGQGPELLIRYENEEAVDDSQLPKDRFSAERLKGVDSTLKIQPAELGDSAVYLCASSFSSSGANVLTFGAGSRLTVL.

This clone was counted only a few times. The V call is TRBV19, the J call TRBJ1-2, with 11 bases fitting TRBD1. The CDR3 is made up of 14 amino acids. The V and J ends lost 8 bases and 3 bases, in that order; junction bases with no gene match: 5. Germline V lookup: CDR1 LNHDA, CDR2 SQIVND (reference sequence). The CDR3 nucleotides read TGTGCCAGTGGACAGGGGGCCAGTTACTATGGCTACACCTTC. Amino acids: CASGQGASYYGYTF.

The chain combines TRBV6-5 with TRBJ2-3; a weak D match, TRBD1 (5 bases). The germline V and J ends were trimmed by 2 bases and 1 base, with 10 bases remaining between them. From germline, CDR1 is MNHEY and CDR2 SVGAGI. The CDR3 extends over 15 amino acids. The DNA for the CDR3 is TGTGCCAGCAGTTACGGGCCCAGGGGCACAGATACGCAGTATTTT. Its translation: CASSYGPRGTDTQYF.

In DNA, the CDR3 is TGTGCCAGTAGTCCCGCCGGACAGGTAACCCAAGATACGCAGTATTTT. This encodes CASSPAGQVTQDTQYF. The chain uses TRBV19 and TRBJ2-3; 7 nucleotides agree with TRBD1. The junction had 13 bases not matched to a gene; V was cut back by 5 bases and J by 5 bases. CDR3 length equals 16 residues. CDR1 is LNHDA, CDR2 SQIVND, per germline (reference sequence).

This chain joins TRBV7-2 and TRBJ2-1; D might be TRBD2 (6 bases). CDR3 length: 15 residues. V lost 1 base to trimming and J lost 4 bases, with 11 bases between them. Germline V lookup: CDR1 SGHTA, CDR2 FQGNSA. CDR3 nucleotide sequence: TGTGCCAGCAGCTTAGATGCGGGAAATTACAATGAGCAGTTCTTC. Protein: CASSLDAGNYNEQFF.

The V call is TRBV25-1, the J call TRBJ2-1; 7 bases align to TRBD2. V gave up 3 bases and J gave up 3 bases; unmatched junction bases: 8. The CDR3 contains 16 residues. Germline V lookup: CDR1 MGHDK, CDR2 SYGVNS. The CDR3 protein is CASSDRLAVFYNEQFF. The CDR3 DNA reads TGTGCCAGCAGTGACAGACTAGCCGTCTTCTACAATGAGCAGTTCTTC.

This clone was observed a single time. At the DNA level, this CDR3 is encoded by other sequences in the same sample as well. The rearrangement links TRBV5-4 to TRBJ1-1; D unresolved. V lost 2 bases and J 7 bases, leaving 6 bases between the germline ends. CDR3 length equals 11 residues. Per germline, CDR1 SGHNT and CDR2 YYREEE (reference sequence). The CDR3 nucleotides read TGTGCCAGCAGCTTATCGAGTGAAGCTTTCTTT. Encoded protein: CASSLSSEAFF.

The chain has TRBV27 and TRBJ2-3; 13 bases agree with TRBD2. V trimming: 10 bases; J trimming: 4 bases; junction bases outside the gene matches: 8. This CDR3 region has 15 residues. Per the germline V gene, CDR1 is MNHEY and CDR2 is SMNVEV (reference sequence). The CDR3 coding sequence is TGTGCCACCCTATCCGGACTAGCGGGAGCAGATACGCAGTATTTT. Its protein is CATLSGLAGADTQYF.

V is TRBV5-1 and J is TRBJ2-1; the match to TRBD2 covers 9 bases. Trimming removed 4 bases from V and 0 bases from J; junction bases left unmatched: 5. Germline-derived CDR1 and CDR2 are SGHRS and YFSETQ. The CDR3 contains 16 residues. In DNA form, the CDR3 reads TGCGCCAGCAGCGATCTAGCGGGACTCTCCTACAATGAGCAGTTCTTC. Amino acids: CASSDLAGLSYNEQFF.

The chain employs TRBV7-2 and TRBJ1-5; perhaps TRBD1 as D (6 bases). V was trimmed by 4 bases and J by 1 base, leaving 11 bases between them. Germline CDR1 is SGHTA and CDR2 is FQGNSA. This CDR3 spans 15 amino acids. The CDR3 sequence is CASSSTRGSNQPQHF. CDR3 in DNA: TGTGCCAGCAGCTCGACCAGGGGAAGCAATCAGCCCCAGCATTTT. Full variable domain (outside the CDR3, taken from reference TRBV7-2 and TRBJ1-5): GAGVSQSPSNKVTEKGKDVELRCDPISGHTALYWYRQSLGQGLEFLIYFQGNSAPDKSGLPSDRFSAERTGGSVSTLTIQRTQQEDSAVYLCASSSTRGSNQPQHFGDGTRLSIL.

The rearrangement uses TRBV7-9 and TRBJ1-1; no firm D call. The CDR3 extends over 11 amino acids. Germline assignment: CDR1 SEHNR and CDR2 FQNEAQ (reference sequence). The V end lost 8 bases, the J end lost 6 bases, and 10 bases lay between the germline ends. This CDR3 is CASSLFAEAFF. The CDR3 coding sequence is TGTGCCAGCTCCCTGTTTGCTGAAGCTTTCTTT.

V gene TRBV7-2 combines with J gene TRBJ2-5, with 9 nucleotides matching TRBD2. V lost 4 bases to trimming and J lost 7 bases; unmatched junction nucleotides: 10. CDR1 is SGHTA and CDR2 is FQGNSA in the germline V gene. The length of the CDR3 is 15 residues. The CDR3 region has the DNA TGTGCCAGCAGCTGGGGCGGGGGGGCCCTGGGGACCCAGTACTTC. This sequence encodes CASSWGGGALGTQYF.

Only a few counts were recorded for this clone. This rearrangement joins TRBV6-6 to TRBJ1-4, with 11 bases matching TRBD1. The V and J ends lost 8 bases and 2 bases, in that order; junction bases with no gene match: 4. The CDR3 runs 15 residues. Germline V gives CDR1 MNHNY, CDR2 SVGAGI (reference sequence). The CDR3 region is CASRDRGSTNEKLFF. CDR3 DNA sequence: TGTGCCAGCCGGGACAGGGGGTCGACTAATGAAAAACTGTTTTTT.

The chain links TRBV6-5 to TRBJ2-3; D remains unclear. This CDR3 is built from 16 residues. Per germline, CDR1 MNHEY and CDR2 SVGAGI. V lost 2 bases, J lost 6 bases, and 18 bases lay in between. DNA for the CDR3: TGTGCCAGCAGTTACGAGCCCCAGCAGGTTAAGGATACGCAGTATTTT. Its translation: CASSYEPQQVKDTQYF.

The rearrangement uses TRBV19 and TRBJ1-2; 7 nucleotides align to TRBD1. Trimming cost V 6 bases and J 4 bases; bases outside gene matches: 8. The germline V gene has CDR1 LNHDA and CDR2 SQIVND (reference sequence). The CDR3 contains 14 residues. The CDR3 sequence is CASSRQGMVYGYTF. Written as DNA, the CDR3 is TGTGCCAGTAGCAGACAGGGTATGGTCTATGGCTACACCTTC.

This clone turned up a few times. The J gene is TRBJ2-6, the V gene TRBV7-9; no firm D call. The CDR3 is 14 amino acids. Germline CDR1 is SEHNR and CDR2 is FQNEAQ (reference sequence). V was trimmed by 5 bases and J by 1 base, leaving 6 bases between them. In DNA, the CDR3 is TGTGCCAGCAGCCCCGGTTCTGGGGCCAACGTCCTGACTTTC. Its protein product is CASSPGSGANVLTF.

The V and J genes are TRBV7-2 and TRBJ2-7; D gene unclear. This CDR3 contains 13 residues. V was pared by 6 bases and J by 1 base, with 10 bases between. In germline, CDR1 is SGHTA, CDR2 FQGNSA. This CDR3 is CASRFSGSYEQYF. In DNA form, the CDR3 reads TGTGCCAGCAGGTTTTCAGGATCCTACGAGCAGTACTTC.

The gene calls are TRBV7-9 and TRBJ1-2, with D hard to call. V dropped 0 bases and J dropped 2 bases, with 13 bases sitting between them. Germline CDR1 is SEHNR and CDR2 is FQNEAQ (reference sequence). This CDR3 has 16 residues. The CDR3 region has the DNA TGTGCCAGCAGCTTAGCGGAGCAGACGTCGAACTATGGCTACACCTTC. It yields the protein CASSLAEQTSNYGYTF.

This chain joins TRBV5-6 and TRBJ2-1; tentatively, D is TRBD1 (5 bases). This CDR3 is 12 amino acids long. Germline V gives CDR1 SGHDT, CDR2 YYEEEE. V dropped 4 bases and J dropped 13 bases, with 15 bases sitting between them. The CDR3 sequence is CASSRLDILQFF. DNA for the CDR3: TGTGCCAGCAGCCGATTGGACATACTACAGTTCTTC. The variable domain in full, with the rest retrieved from reference TRBV5-6 and TRBJ2-1, is DAGVTQSPTHLIKTRGQQVTLRCSPKSGHDTVSWYQQALGQGPQFIFQYYEEEERQRGNFPDRFSGHQFPNYSSELNVNALLLGDSALYLCASSRLDILQFFGPGTRLTVL.

This clone was observed once. This rearrangement joins TRBV2 to TRBJ2-6; the D gene is possibly TRBD1 (6 bases). Trimming removed 8 bases from V and 0 bases from J, with 8 bases in between. Germline values: CDR1 SNHLY, CDR2 FYNNEI. The CDR3 covers 14 residues. Here the CDR3 reads CASEDSSGANVLTF. As DNA, the CDR3 is TGTGCCAGCGAGGACAGCTCTGGGGCCAACGTCCTGACTTTC.

The CDR3 DNA sequence: TGTGCCAGCAGTGTGTATATGGAGAGCACAGATACGCAGTATTTT. Amino acids: CASSVYMESTDTQYF. V is TRBV6-1 and J is TRBJ2-3; D remains unclear. The CDR3 is 15 amino acids. V was clipped by 4 bases and J by 0 bases, with 11 bases between them. Germline CDR1 MNHNS, CDR2 SASEGT.

This rearrangement joins TRBV19 to TRBJ2-7; D might be TRBD2 (6 bases). Germline CDR1 is LNHDA and CDR2 is SQIVND (reference sequence). The V end lost 3 bases, the J end lost 3 bases, and 6 bases lay between the germline ends. CDR3 length equals 12 residues. For the CDR3, the DNA is TGTGCCAGTAGTATGGGGGGCTACGAGCAGTACTTC. Translation: CASSMGGYEQYF.

The chain combines TRBV7-7 with TRBJ2-5, with 8 positions matching TRBD2. CDR3 length: 15 amino acids. Trimming removed 4 bases from V and 1 base from J; junction bases left unmatched: 5. The V gene's germline CDR1 is SSHAT and CDR2 FNYEAQ (reference sequence). In DNA, the CDR3 is TGTGCCAGCAGCTACGGGGCGGGAGGCCAAGAGACCCAGTACTTC. Its protein is CASSYGAGGQETQYF. The whole variable domain, remainder taken from reference TRBV7-7 and TRBJ2-5, is GAGVSQSPRYKVTKRGQDVTLRCDPISSHATLYWYQQALGQGPEFLTYFNYEAQPDKSGLPSDRFSAERPEGSISTLTIQRTEQRDSAMYRCASSYGAGGQETQYFGPGTRLLVL.

The chain uses TRBV10-3 and TRBJ1-4, with D uncertain. CDR3 length equals 15 residues. Looked up from germline, CDR1 is ENHRY and CDR2 is SYGVKD. V was trimmed by 0 bases and J by 0 bases, leaving 5 bases between them. CDR3 sequence reads: CAISESTATNEKLFF. The CDR3 DNA is TGTGCCATCAGTGAGTCAACTGCAACTAATGAAAAACTGTTTTTT.

The V call is TRBV6-5, the J call TRBJ1-6; D remains ambiguous. CDR1 and CDR2 (germline): MNHEY, SVGAGI. The CDR3 runs to 15 residues. Trimming took off 4 bases at V and 7 bases at J, with 14 bases between the two ends. The DNA of the CDR3 is TGTGCCAGCAGTTGGCGGATGGATGAGAATTCACCCCTCCACTTT. Amino acid sequence: CASSWRMDENSPLHF.

The chain is built from TRBV7-2 and TRBJ1-2; 9 nucleotides align to TRBD1. In germline, CDR1 is SGHTA, CDR2 FQGNSA. Trimming removed 1 base from V and 8 bases from J; junction bases left unmatched: 5. This CDR3 is built from 14 residues. The CDR3 nucleotides read TGTGCCAGCAGCTTAGAGGGACAGGGCGGCGGCTACACCTTC. It codes for CASSLEGQGGGYTF.

V is TRBV30 and J is TRBJ2-3; unclear D gene. The CDR3 loop spans 13 amino acids. Per germline, CDR1 GTSNPN and CDR2 SVGIG (reference sequence). The ends were cut back, 3 bases at V and 0 bases at J, with 7 bases in the middle. CDR3 in DNA: TGTGCCTGGAGAGCAGGTAGCACAGATACGCAGTATTTT. Translated, it gives CAWRAGSTDTQYF.

This sequence joins TRBV19 and TRBJ1-5; maybe TRBD1 (5 bases). V gave up 3 bases and J gave up 7 bases, with 10 bases separating them. CDR3 length: 13 residues. The germline gives CDR1 LNHDA, CDR2 SQIVND (reference sequence). CDR3 in amino acids: CASSIAGPQPQHF. The CDR3 region has the DNA TGTGCCAGTAGTATCGCGGGGCCCCAGCCCCAGCATTTT.

DNA for the CDR3: TGTGCCAGCAGTTACTCGAGGGTTGGAAATGAGCAGTTCTTC. Encoded protein: CASSYSRVGNEQFF. The chain combines TRBV6-5 with TRBJ2-1; the D gene is possibly TRBD2 (5 bases). The CDR3 is 14 residues long. The germline V gene has CDR1 MNHEY and CDR2 SVGAGI. The V and J ends lost 0 bases and 7 bases respectively, with 10 bases between them.